The T cell receptor (beta chain) under discussion was sequenced for a study of identical twins. Template switching, a step in the protocol, added a universal primer site, and cDNA carried unique molecular identifiers. TCRdb reprocessed the 5' RACE reads via MiXCR and lists one record per CDR3 protein. The repertoire holds about 660,000 distinct CDR3 sequences, 8.6% seen once, with 0.98% in the top ten. V was shortened by 3 bases and J by 15 bases, with 16 bases between the two germline ends. CDR3 length equals 12 residues. Germline lookup yields CDR1 SGHRS and CDR2 YFSETQ. This clonotype was found a few times. Separately, the same data were catalogued under a study of yellow fever vaccine responses in identical twins.

This TCR came from a woman younger than 35 in good health. The sequencing sample was made of PBMCs. The rearrangement uses TRBV5-1 and TRBJ2-1; tentative D call: TRBD1 (7 bases). This CDR3 reads CASSWRGQSMFF. CDR3 DNA sequence: TGCGCCAGCAGCTGGAGGGGACAGAGTATGTTCTTC.